This is a list of T cell receptor beta chains from one sample in a study of regulatory T cells in long-lasting Graves disease. TCRdb reanalysed the multiplex PCR reads using MiXCR and keeps one entry per CDR3 protein. This repertoire shows 430,000 or so distinct CDR3 sequences, roughly 23% found once; its top ten account for approximately 14%. The sequencing here drew on peripheral blood mononuclear cells (PBMCs), taken when the disease was refractory, from a patient treated with antithyroid drugs. These receptors originate from a female donor with Graves disease. CDR3s include the opening cysteine and the closing phenylalanine or tryptophan. Each record gives: D gene, CDR3 length, V gene, clone size, J gene, CDR3 DNA, CDR3 protein. The D gene is left open where the match is weak. Expanded clones get a size class; other rows say once, few or many, or leave the size out.

-	14	TRBV19	-	TRBJ2-2	TGTGCCAGTAGTGCCGGGACTCCCACCGGGGAGCTGTTTTTT	CASSAGTPTGELFF
TRBD2	15	TRBV5-1	-	TRBJ2-5	TGCGCCAGCAGCTTGGAAGCGGGAGCGTCTGAGACCCAGTACTTC	CASSLEAGASETQYF
-	15	TRBV5-1	-	TRBJ1-3	TGTGCCAGCAGCTTGGCTCTGAGCTCTGGAAACACCATATATTTT	CASSLALSSGNTIYF
TRBD2	16	TRBV20-1	-	TRBJ2-2	TGCAGTGCTAGTGTTAGCGGGAGGGCCGTGACCGGGGAGCTGTTTTTT	CSASVSGRAVTGELFF
-	11	TRBV24-1	few	TRBJ1-5	TGTGCCACCGGTCATGAAGGGGCCCAGCATTTT	CATGHEGAQHF
TRBD2	15	TRBV20-1	-	TRBJ2-3	TGCAGTGCTAGGGGGACTAGCGGGAGCACAGATACGCAGTATTTT	CSARGTSGSTDTQYF
-	15	TRBV5-1	few	TRBJ1-5	TGCGCCAGCAGCTTGGGTGGGGCAAGCAATCAGCCCCAGCATTTT	CASSLGGASNQPQHF
-	15	TRBV19	few	TRBJ2-4	TGTGCCAGTAGCAGCCCGGGACAACCCGGGGACATTCAGTACTTC	CASSSPGQPGDIQYF
-	16	TRBV28	many	TRBJ1-4	TGTGCCAGCGTCGAGGGGTGGAGGGGGGGGTATGAAAAACTGTTTTTT	CASVEGWRGGYEKLFF
-	15	TRBV20-1	few	TRBJ2-2	TGCAGTGCCCCCCTTATGAGTACGAACACCGGGGAGCTGTTTTTT	CSAPLMSTNTGELFF
TRBD2	14	TRBV9	few	TRBJ2-1	TGTGCCAGCAGCAGCCGGACTAGCTGGGATGAGCAGTTCTTC	CASSSRTSWDEQFF
-	13	TRBV6-1	many	TRBJ1-1	TGTGCCAGCAGTGCCCGGGGGAACACTGAAGCTTTCTTT	CASSARGNTEAFF
TRBD1	15	TRBV5-1	few	TRBJ2-7	TGCGCCAGCAGCAGAAACACAGGGGATGGCTACGAGCAGTACTTC	CASSRNTGDGYEQYF
TRBD1	13	TRBV13	many	TRBJ2-7	TGTGCCAGCAGCCGACAGGGGTACGACGAGCAGTACTTC	CASSRQGYDEQYF
TRBD2	16	TRBV18	few	TRBJ2-7	TGTGCCAGCTCACCTTTAACCGGGGGGGAGACCTACGAGCAGTACTTC	CASSPLTGGETYEQYF
TRBD1	14	TRBV7-9	many	TRBJ1-5	TGTGCCAGCAGCTTAGGGACAGGGCTTACGCCCCAGCATTTT	CASSLGTGLTPQHF
TRBD2	14	TRBV29-1	-	TRBJ2-3	TGCAGCGTTGGGGGGGGAGAGGTTCCAGATACGCAGTATTTT	CSVGGGEVPDTQYF
-	15	TRBV28	many	TRBJ2-7	TGTGCCAGCAGCCCCCCCCAGGGTGCCCTCTACGAGCAGTACTTC	CASSPPQGALYEQYF